This TCR beta chain was recorded in a study of cytomegalovirus exposure and HLA in healthy donors. J lost 2 bases, V lost 5 bases, and 4 bases had no gene match. The CDR3 length is 15 residues. CDR1 and CDR2 from the germline V gene are SGHNT and YENEEA. Study-wide findings and caveats: What TCR beta sequences reportedly achieved was accurate prediction of HLA-A and HLA-B alleles in most subjects. Fewer N-insertions than the roughly 670-donor mean were reportedly shown by an Asian-associated ancestry cluster in a later analysis. In a later analysis, TCR beta V- and J-gene trimming showed a link to a missense DCLRE1C variant.

The study ran its PCR with 60 Vbeta and 13 Jbeta primers. Under the authors' procedure: In a later analysis, about 9.9 million of approximately 81 million unique beta chains occurred in at least two donors. Some clones are missing from TCRdb's copy, which holds only in-frame ones; the method was immunoSEQ multiplex PCR. V and J calls and clone size come straight from that table; D and trimming were deduced from the DNA. There are around 130,000 clones in the sample; approximately 84% occur only once, and approximately 3% lies in the top ten. On this clone itself: Antigen unknown.

The receptor was derived from a boy aged 2-15 years in good health and CMV-seronegative. Sequencing was done on a sample of PBMCs. The chain recombines TRBV11-3 with TRBJ2-1, with TRBD1 matching over 9 bases. The CDR3 DNA reads TGTGCCAGCAGCATGGGACAGGGACCCTACAATGAGCAGTTCTTC. It specifies CASSMGQGPYNEQFF. The complete variable domain, with remaining parts taken from reference TRBV11-3 and TRBJ2-1, reads EAGVVQSPRYKIIEKKQPVAFWCNPISGHNTLYWYLQNLGQGPELLIRYENEEAVDDSQLPKDRFSAERLKGVDSTLKIQPAELGDSAVYLCASSMGQGPYNEQFFGPGTRLTVL.